This T cell receptor (beta chain) is drawn from a study of CD8+ T cells in alopecia areata. Regarding the study as a whole: Higher clonality than in normal scalp was seen in lesional scalp, especially alopecia totalis/universalis. Persistence during tofacitinib was seen for many expanded lesional clones in scalp and blood. There were also resident alphabeta T cells of normal skin sequenced in scalp samples.

Germline V gene sequence: CDR1 PRHDT, CDR2 FYEKMQ (reference sequence). With 6 bases removed from V and 4 bases from J, the gap between germline ends came to 7 bases. This CDR3 is 12 amino acids long. Treatment here: oral pan-JAK inhibitor, 5-10 mg twice daily. RNA was isolated and reverse transcribed to cDNA, the sequencing template. Data came from immunoSEQ multiplex PCR; TCRdb stores just in-frame clones and leaves some out. The sample lists about 190,000 clones, around 50% occurring once. This clone was observed a few times. Its antigen is unknown. The receptor was isolated from a human donor with alopecia areata. V gene TRBV13 combines with J gene TRBJ1-3; D remains unclear. This specimen was CD8+ T cells sorted from blood, taken at week 24, from a patient treated with tofacitinib. CDR3 DNA: TGTGCCAGCAGTCTAGACGGAAACACCATATATTTT. Amino acids: CASSLDGNTIYF.